The rows below give T cell receptor beta chains drawn from one sample of a study of cytomegalovirus exposure and HLA in healthy donors. TCRdb keeps only in-frame clones here, not all; method: immunoSEQ multiplex PCR. The profile shows about 160,000 clones, less than 90% of them singletons. Material for sequencing was PBMCs. All receptors come from a woman aged 25 to 39 in good health and CMV-seronegative. Each CDR3 is given with its conserved first and last residue. A D gene is named only where the DNA matches it firmly. Rows give clone size only sometimes, using once, few, many, or a class for an expanded clone.

cdr3_nt | cdr3_aa | cdr3_length | j_call | v_call | d_call | clone_size
TGTGCCAGCAGCCAAGCCACCTTGGGTGGCTACACCTTC | CASSQATLGGYTF | 13 | TRBJ1-2 | TRBV14 | NA | NA
TGTGCCAGCAGCGCGGGAATGGTCGGGGAGCTGTTTTTT | CASSAGMVGELFF | 13 | TRBJ2-2 | TRBV9 | NA | once
TGTGCCAGCAGTTACACAGCCGGGCACTCTCACTATGGCTACACCTTC | CASSYTAGHSHYGYTF | 16 | TRBJ1-2 | TRBV6-5 | NA | NA
TGTGCCAGCAGCGTTCGGGGTGTCGATGAGCAGTTCTTC | CASSVRGVDEQFF | 13 | TRBJ2-1 | TRBV9 | NA | NA
TGTGCCAGCTCAACAGGTAGACAGAGGAACACTGAAGCTTTCTTT | CASSTGRQRNTEAFF | 15 | TRBJ1-1 | TRBV18 | NA | once
TGCGCCAGCAGCCTCAAAATAGGGACAGGGGCCTACGAGCAGTACTTC | CASSLKIGTGAYEQYF | 16 | TRBJ2-7 | TRBV4-3 | TRBD1 | NA
TGTGCCAGCAGTTCCGGACGCTTCACAGATACGCAGTATTTT | CASSSGRFTDTQYF | 14 | TRBJ2-3 | TRBV27 | NA | NA
TGTGCCAGCAGCGATGGACTAGCGGGGACCTACGAGCAGTACTTC | CASSDGLAGTYEQYF | 15 | TRBJ2-7 | TRBV9 | TRBD2 | once
TGTGCCAGCAGTTTGGGGCGGTCCACAGATACGCAGTATTTT | CASSLGRSTDTQYF | 14 | TRBJ2-3 | TRBV28 | NA | once
TGTGCCAGCAGCCCGACAGCGGGGGGTATGAACACCGGGGAGCTGTTTTTT | CASSPTAGGMNTGELFF | 17 | TRBJ2-2 | TRBV9 | TRBD2 | NA
TGTGCCAGCAGCCAACTATTTGGCGAGCAGTACTTC | CASSQLFGEQYF | 12 | TRBJ2-7 | TRBV6-5 | NA | few
TGTGCCAGCAGCCCCCAGCCGGGCATGTCCGGAAACACCATATATTTT | CASSPQPGMSGNTIYF | 16 | TRBJ1-3 | TRBV7-2 | NA | NA
TGTGCCAGCAGCGCCGATGGCAATCAGCCCCAGCATTTT | CASSADGNQPQHF | 13 | TRBJ1-5 | TRBV9 | NA | few